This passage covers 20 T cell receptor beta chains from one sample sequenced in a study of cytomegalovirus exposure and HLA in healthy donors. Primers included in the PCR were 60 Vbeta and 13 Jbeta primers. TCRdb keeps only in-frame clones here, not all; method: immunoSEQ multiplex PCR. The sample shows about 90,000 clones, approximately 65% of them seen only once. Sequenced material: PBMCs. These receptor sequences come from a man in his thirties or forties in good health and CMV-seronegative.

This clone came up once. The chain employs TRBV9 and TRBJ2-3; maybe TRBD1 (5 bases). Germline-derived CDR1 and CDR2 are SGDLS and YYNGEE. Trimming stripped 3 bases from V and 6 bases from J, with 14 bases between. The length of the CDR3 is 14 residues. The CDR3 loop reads CASSATGVTDTQYF. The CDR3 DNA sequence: TGTGCCAGCAGCGCCACAGGAGTAACTGATACGCAGTATTTT.

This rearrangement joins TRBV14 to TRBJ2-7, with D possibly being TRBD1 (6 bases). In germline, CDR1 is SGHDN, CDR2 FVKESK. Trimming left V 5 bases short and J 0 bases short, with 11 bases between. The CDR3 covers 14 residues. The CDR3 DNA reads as TGTGCCAGCAGCAACACAGGGCCCTCCTACGAGCAGTACTTC. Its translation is CASSNTGPSYEQYF.

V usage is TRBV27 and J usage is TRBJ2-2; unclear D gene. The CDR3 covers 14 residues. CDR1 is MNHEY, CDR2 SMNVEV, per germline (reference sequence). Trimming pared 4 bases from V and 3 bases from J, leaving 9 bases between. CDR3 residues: CASSYLIDTGELFF. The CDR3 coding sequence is TGTGCCAGCAGTTATTTGATAGACACCGGGGAGCTGTTTTTT.

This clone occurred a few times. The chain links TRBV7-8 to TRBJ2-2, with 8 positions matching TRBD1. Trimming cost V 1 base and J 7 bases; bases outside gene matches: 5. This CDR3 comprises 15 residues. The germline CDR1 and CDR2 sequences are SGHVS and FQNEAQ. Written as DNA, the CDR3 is TGTGCCAGCAGCTTAGGACAGGGGAATAACGGGGAGCTGTTTTTT. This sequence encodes CASSLGQGNNGELFF.

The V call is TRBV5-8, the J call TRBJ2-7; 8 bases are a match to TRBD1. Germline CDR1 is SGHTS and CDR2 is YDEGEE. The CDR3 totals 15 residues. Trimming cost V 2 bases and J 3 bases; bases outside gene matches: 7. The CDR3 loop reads CASSLWTGSSYEQYF. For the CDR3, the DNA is TGTGCCAGCAGCTTATGGACAGGGTCCAGCTACGAGCAGTACTTC.

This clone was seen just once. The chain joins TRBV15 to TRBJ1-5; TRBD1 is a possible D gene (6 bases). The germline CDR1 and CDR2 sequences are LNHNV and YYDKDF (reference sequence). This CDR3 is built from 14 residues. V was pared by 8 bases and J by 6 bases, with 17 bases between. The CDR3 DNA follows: TGTGCCACCGGCCAAGGGGGGGGCCTTCAGCCCCAGCATTTT. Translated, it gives CATGQGGGLQPQHF.

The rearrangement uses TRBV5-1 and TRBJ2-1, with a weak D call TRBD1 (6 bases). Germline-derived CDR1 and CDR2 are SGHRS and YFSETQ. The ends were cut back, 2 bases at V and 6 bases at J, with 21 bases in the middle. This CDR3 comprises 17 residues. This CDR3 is CASSFQGSIGVSNEQFF. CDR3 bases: TGCGCCAGCAGCTTTCAGGGGTCTATAGGGGTAAGCAATGAGCAGTTCTTC.

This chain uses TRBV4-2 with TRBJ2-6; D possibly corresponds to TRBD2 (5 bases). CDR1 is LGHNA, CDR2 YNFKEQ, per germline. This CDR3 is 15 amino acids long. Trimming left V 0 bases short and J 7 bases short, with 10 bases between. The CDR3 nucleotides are TGTGCCAGCAGCCAAGAGGGGTCGGGAGCCAACGTCCTGACTTTC. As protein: CASSQEGSGANVLTF.

For the CDR3, the DNA is TGTGCCAGCAGCTTACTACCCCCACCGGACACTGAAGCTTTCTTT. This gives the protein CASSLLPPPDTEAFF. The chain couples TRBV11-2 to TRBJ1-1, with D unclear. V was pared by 2 bases and J by 3 bases, with 13 bases between. The CDR3 contains 15 residues. Germline V gene sequence: CDR1 SGHAT, CDR2 FQNNGV. Full variable domain (rest looked up from reference TRBV11-2 and TRBJ1-1): EAGVAQSPRYKIIEKRQSVAFWCNPISGHATLYWYQQILGQGPKLLIQFQNNGVVDDSQLPKDRFSAERLKGVDSTLKIQPAKLEDSAVYLCASSLLPPPDTEAFFGQGTRLTVV.

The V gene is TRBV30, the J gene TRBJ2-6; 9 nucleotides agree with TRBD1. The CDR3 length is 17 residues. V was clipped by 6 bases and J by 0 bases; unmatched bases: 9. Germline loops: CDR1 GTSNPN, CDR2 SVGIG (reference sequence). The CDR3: CACIPGQGLSGANVLTF. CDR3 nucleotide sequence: TGTGCCTGTATACCGGGACAGGGCCTCTCTGGGGCCAACGTCCTGACTTTC.

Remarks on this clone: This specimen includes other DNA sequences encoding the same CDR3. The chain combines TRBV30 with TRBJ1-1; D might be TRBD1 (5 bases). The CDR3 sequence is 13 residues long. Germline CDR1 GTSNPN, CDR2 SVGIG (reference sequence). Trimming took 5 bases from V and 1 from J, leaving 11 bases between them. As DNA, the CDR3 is TGTGCCTGGTCCCGGGGGGGGAACACTGAAGCTTTCTTT. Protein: CAWSRGGNTEAFF.

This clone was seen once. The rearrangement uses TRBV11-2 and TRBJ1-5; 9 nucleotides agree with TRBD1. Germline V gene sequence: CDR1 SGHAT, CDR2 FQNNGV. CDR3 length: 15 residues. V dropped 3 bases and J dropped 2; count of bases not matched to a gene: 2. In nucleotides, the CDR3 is TGTGCCAGCAGCTTGGACAGGGGTCGCAATCAGCCCCAGCATTTT. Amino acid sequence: CASSLDRGRNQPQHF. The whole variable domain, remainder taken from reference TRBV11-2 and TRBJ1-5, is EAGVAQSPRYKIIEKRQSVAFWCNPISGHATLYWYQQILGQGPKLLIQFQNNGVVDDSQLPKDRFSAERLKGVDSTLKIQPAKLEDSAVYLCASSLDRGRNQPQHFGDGTRLSIL.

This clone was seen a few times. The CDR3 reads CASSLTGNTGELFF. The CDR3 coding sequence is TGCGCCAGCAGCTTGACAGGGAACACCGGGGAGCTGTTTTTT. V usage is TRBV5-1 and J usage is TRBJ2-2; D possibly corresponds to TRBD1 (5 bases). The length of the CDR3 is 14 residues. V dropped 1 base and J dropped 1 base, with 5 bases sitting between them. From germline, CDR1 is SGHRS and CDR2 YFSETQ.

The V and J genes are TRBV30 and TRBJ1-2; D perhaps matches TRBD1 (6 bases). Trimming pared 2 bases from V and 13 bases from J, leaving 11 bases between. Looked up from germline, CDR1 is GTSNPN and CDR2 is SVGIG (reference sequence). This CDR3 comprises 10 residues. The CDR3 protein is CAWSTGTPTF. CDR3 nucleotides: TGTGCCTGGAGTACCGGGACACCCACCTTC.

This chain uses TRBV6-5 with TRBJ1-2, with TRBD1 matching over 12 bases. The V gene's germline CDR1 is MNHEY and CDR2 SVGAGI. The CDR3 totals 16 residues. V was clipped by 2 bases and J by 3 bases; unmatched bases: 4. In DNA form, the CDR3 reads TGTGCCAGCAGTTACGGGACAGGGGGCGCCGACTATGGCTACACCTTC. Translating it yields CASSYGTGGADYGYTF.

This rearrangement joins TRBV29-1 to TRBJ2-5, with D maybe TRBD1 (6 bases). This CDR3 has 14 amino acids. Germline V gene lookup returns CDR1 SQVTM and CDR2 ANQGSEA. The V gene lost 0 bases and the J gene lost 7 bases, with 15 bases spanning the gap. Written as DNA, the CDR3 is TGCAGCGTTGAAGATGGACAGTCTTCCCGGACCCAGTACTTC. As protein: CSVEDGQSSRTQYF.

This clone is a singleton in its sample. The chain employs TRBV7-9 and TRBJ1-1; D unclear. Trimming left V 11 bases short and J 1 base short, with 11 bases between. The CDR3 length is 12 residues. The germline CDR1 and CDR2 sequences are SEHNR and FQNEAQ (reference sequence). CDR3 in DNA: TGTGCCCTATGGCAGGCGAACACTGAAGCTTTCTTT. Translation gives CALWQANTEAFF.

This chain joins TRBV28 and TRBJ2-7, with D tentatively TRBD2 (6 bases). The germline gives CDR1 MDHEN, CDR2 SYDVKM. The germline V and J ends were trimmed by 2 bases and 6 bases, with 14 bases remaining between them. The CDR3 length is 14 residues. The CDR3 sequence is CASSLRDFFCEQYF. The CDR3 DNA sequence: TGTGCCAGCAGTTTACGGGACTTCTTCTGCGAGCAGTACTTC. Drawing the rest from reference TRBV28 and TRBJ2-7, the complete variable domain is DVKVTQSSRYLVKRTGEKVFLECVQDMDHENMFWYRQDPGLGLRLIYFSYDVKMKEKGDIPEGYSVSREKKERFSLILESASTNQTSMYLCASSLRDFFCEQYFGPGTRLTVT.

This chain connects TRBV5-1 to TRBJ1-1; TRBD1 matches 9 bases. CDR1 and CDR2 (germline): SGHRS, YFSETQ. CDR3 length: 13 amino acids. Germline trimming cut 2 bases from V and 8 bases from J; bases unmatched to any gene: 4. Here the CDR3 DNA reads TGCGCCAGCAGCTTAGGACAGGGGAAGGAAGCTTTCTTT. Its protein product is CASSLGQGKEAFF. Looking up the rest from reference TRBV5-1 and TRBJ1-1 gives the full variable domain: KAGVTQTPRYLIKTRGQQVTLSCSPISGHRSVSWYQQTPGQGLQFLFEYFSETQRNKGNFPGRFSGRQFSNSRSEMNVSTLELGDSALYLCASSLGQGKEAFFGQGTRLTVV.

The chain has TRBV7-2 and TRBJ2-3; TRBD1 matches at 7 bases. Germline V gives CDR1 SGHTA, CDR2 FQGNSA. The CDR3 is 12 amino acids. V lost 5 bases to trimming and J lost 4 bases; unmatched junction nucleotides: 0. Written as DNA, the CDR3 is TGTGCCAGCAGCACAGGGGCAGATACGCAGTATTTT. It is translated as CASSTGADTQYF.